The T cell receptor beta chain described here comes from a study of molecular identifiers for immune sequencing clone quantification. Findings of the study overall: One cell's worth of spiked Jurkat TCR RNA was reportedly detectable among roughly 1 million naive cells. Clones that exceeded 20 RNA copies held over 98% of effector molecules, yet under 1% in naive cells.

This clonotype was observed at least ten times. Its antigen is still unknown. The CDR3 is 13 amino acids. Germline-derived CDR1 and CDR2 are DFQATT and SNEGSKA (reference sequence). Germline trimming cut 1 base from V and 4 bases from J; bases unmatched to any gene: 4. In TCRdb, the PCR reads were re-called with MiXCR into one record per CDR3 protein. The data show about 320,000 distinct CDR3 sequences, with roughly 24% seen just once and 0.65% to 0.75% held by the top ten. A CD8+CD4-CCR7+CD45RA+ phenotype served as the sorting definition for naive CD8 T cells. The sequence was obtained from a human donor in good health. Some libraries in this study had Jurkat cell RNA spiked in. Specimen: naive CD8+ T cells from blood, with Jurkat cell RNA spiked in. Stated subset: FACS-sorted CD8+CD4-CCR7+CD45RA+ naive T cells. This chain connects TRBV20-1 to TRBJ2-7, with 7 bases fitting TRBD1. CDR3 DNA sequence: TGCAGTGCTAGAGGCCGGGACAGTTACGAGCAGTACTTC. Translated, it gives CSARGRDSYEQYF.